These 13 T cell receptor beta chains originate from one sample sequenced in a study of shared clonotypes between healthy human individuals. CD8 cells regarded as naive lacked CD45RO, were positively chosen for CCR7, and omitted terminally differentiated effector memory CD45RA+ cells. Produced via immunoSEQ multiplex PCR; TCRdb's table is partial and in-frame only. This table holds fewer than 1 million clones, around 96% found once. The sample consisted of naive CD8+ T cells sorted from blood. These receptors came from a man aged 25 to 40 in good health.

The V and J genes are TRBV6-5 and TRBJ2-7, with D perhaps TRBD1 (5 bases). The CDR3 contains 13 residues. V was clipped by 4 bases and J by 2 bases, with 9 bases between them. CDR1 and CDR2 (germline): MNHEY, SVGAGI. CDR3 coding DNA: TGTGCCAGCAGTTCGACAGAGACCTACGAGCAGTACTTC. Translation gives CASSSTETYEQYF.

In this sample, this clone turned up many times. V gene TRBV5-8 combines with J gene TRBJ2-1; 10 bases agree with TRBD2. V shed 0 bases and J 0 bases; nucleotides not matched to a gene: 3. Germline lookup yields CDR1 SGHTS and CDR2 YDEGEE. CDR3 length equals 17 residues. Here the CDR3 reads CASSLGLAGVSYNEQFF. CDR3 nucleotide sequence: TGTGCCAGCAGCTTGGGGCTAGCGGGGGTCTCCTACAATGAGCAGTTCTTC. The full variable domain, in which reference TRBV5-8 and TRBJ2-1 provide the parts outside the CDR3, is EAGVTQSPTHLIKTRGQQATLRCSPISGHTSVYWYQQALGLGLQFLLWYDEGEERNRGNFPPRFSGRQFPNYSSELNVNALELEDSALYLCASSLGLAGVSYNEQFFGPGTRLTVL.

This chain joins TRBV2 and TRBJ2-3; 7 bases agree with TRBD2. The germline V gene encodes CDR1 SNHLY and CDR2 FYNNEI. The CDR3 consists of 15 residues. J was trimmed by 0 bases and V by 7 bases; bases with no gene match: 7. CDR3 in amino acids: CASNSGTISTDTQYF. CDR3 nucleotides: TGTGCCAGCAACTCCGGGACTATCAGCACAGATACGCAGTATTTT.

The chain employs TRBV30 and TRBJ2-3, with TRBD2 matching 8 bases. J lost 3 bases, V lost 4 bases, and 12 bases had no gene match. There are 16 residues in the CDR3. The V gene's germline CDR1 is GTSNPN and CDR2 SVGIG (reference sequence). DNA of the CDR3: TGTGCCTGGACTGAGACTAGCGACGTTTTGACAGATACGCAGTATTTT. Its protein is CAWTETSDVLTDTQYF.

This chain links TRBV19 with TRBJ2-2, with 7 bases matching TRBD1. Unmatched junction bases numbered 1, after V lost 5 bases and J lost 1 base. The germline V gene encodes CDR1 LNHDA and CDR2 SQIVND (reference sequence). The CDR3 has 14 residues. This CDR3 reads CASSYRGNTGELFF. The CDR3 DNA sequence: TGTGCCAGTAGTTACAGGGGGAACACCGGGGAGCTGTTTTTT.

The chain has TRBV11-2 and TRBJ1-1; no definite D call. The CDR3 covers 14 residues. Germline CDR1 reads SGHAT; CDR2 reads FQNNGV. Trimming removed 5 bases at V and 3 bases at J, with 13 bases between. CDR3 loop: CASSAVSLDTEAFF. In DNA form, the CDR3 reads TGTGCCAGCAGCGCCGTCTCACTCGACACTGAAGCTTTCTTT.

This chain joins TRBV9 and TRBJ2-4, with 10 bases matching TRBD2. V shed 0 bases and J 8 bases; nucleotides not matched to a gene: 5. The CDR3 has 15 residues. Germline loops: CDR1 SGDLS, CDR2 YYNGEE. The CDR3 nucleotides read TGTGCCAGCAGCGTAGGGGGGCTAGCGGGAGACATTCAGTACTTC. Translating gives CASSVGGLAGDIQYF.

The chain joins TRBV9 to TRBJ2-3; D is unresolved. The length of the CDR3 is 13 residues. Trimming pared 4 bases from V and 3 bases from J, leaving 9 bases between. CDR1 is SGDLS and CDR2 is YYNGEE in the germline V gene. CDR3 protein: CASSTRGTDTQYF. The CDR3 nucleotides are TGTGCCAGCAGCACCCGCGGAACAGATACGCAGTATTTT.

CDR3 DNA: TGCGCCAGCAAACCGCCGACAGGGGGCGAGCAGTTCTTC. Amino acid sequence: CASKPPTGGEQFF. The chain joins TRBV5-1 to TRBJ2-1; 10 bases map to TRBD1. Germline trimming cut 6 bases from V and 10 bases from J; bases unmatched to any gene: 7. Looked up from germline, CDR1 is SGHRS and CDR2 is YFSETQ. This CDR3 comprises 13 residues.

V and J are TRBV7-7 and TRBJ1-5; a possible D gene is TRBD1 (5 bases). The CDR3 is 17 residues long. Germline V gene lookup returns CDR1 SSHAT and CDR2 FNYEAQ (reference sequence). DNA of the CDR3: TGTGCTAGCCCCGAAGTAAGTTGGGGGATTAGCAATCAGCCCCAGCATTTT. Translating it yields CASPEVSWGISNQPQHF.

The sample holds one count of this clone. In DNA form, the CDR3 reads TGTGCCAGCAGCGACACAGGGAAGTTAAACACTGAAGCTTTCTTT. Its protein product is CASSDTGKLNTEAFF. The chain employs TRBV27 and TRBJ1-1; tentative D call: TRBD1 (6 bases). CDR1 is MNHEY, CDR2 SMNVEV, per germline (reference sequence). The CDR3 totals 15 residues. The ends were cut back, 6 bases at V and 2 bases at J, with 16 bases in the middle.

Only one count was recorded for this clone. Other DNA variants within this sample encode the same CDR3. The rearrangement joins TRBV27 to TRBJ2-7; 8 bases are a match to TRBD2. Germline CDR1 reads MNHEY; CDR2 reads SMNVEV (reference sequence). V lost 6 bases and J lost 2; bases outside the gene matches: 3. This CDR3 has 13 residues. The CDR3 sequence: CASSRGGTYEQYF. Here the CDR3 DNA reads TGTGCCAGCAGCCGGGGGGGGACCTACGAGCAGTACTTC.

The V call is TRBV5-1, the J call TRBJ2-5; D not certain. The germline gives CDR1 SGHRS, CDR2 YFSETQ. V lost 4 bases and J lost 4, with 17 bases in between. CDR3 length: 15 residues. Written as DNA, the CDR3 is TGCGCCAGCAGCCTCATTCAGTATCCAGGAGAGACCCAGTACTTC. Its translation: CASSLIQYPGETQYF.